This T cell receptor beta chain was recovered during a study of shared clonotypes between healthy human individuals. Study summary: A donor's plate count was three for CD4 naive and three for CD4 memory; CD8 naive had two and CD8 memory one. General observations from the study: Researchers found naive subsets generally carried larger estimated richness than memory subsets.

Data came from immunoSEQ multiplex PCR; TCRdb stores just in-frame clones and leaves some out. In the table there are under 350,000 clones, around 86% of which are singletons. Trimming left V 2 bases short and J 5 bases short, with 7 bases between. Germline V gene lookup returns CDR1 MRHNA and CDR2 SNTAGT. This CDR3 is built from 13 residues. This clone was seen repeatedly, ten times or more. Antigen specificity is unknown. Sequencing was done on a sample of memory CD8+ T cells sorted from blood. Indicated subset: CD45RO+ cells pooled with CCR7-negative TemRA cells. The chain links TRBV6-4 to TRBJ2-1; maybe TRBD1 (6 bases). The TCR was taken from a man between 18 and 35 years old in good health. The DNA for the CDR3 is TGTGCCAGCAGTGACGGGGACAACAATGAGCAGTTCTTC. Protein: CASSDGDNNEQFF.